This T cell receptor (beta chain) was identified in a study of T cell changes during pregnancy in multiple sclerosis. Germline assignment: CDR1 SGHDT and CDR2 YYEEEE. The CDR3 runs 13 residues. Trimming left V 2 bases short and J 3 bases short, with 9 bases between. The method was immunoSEQ multiplex PCR; TCRdb's version includes in-frame clones alone and lacks a portion of them. The table shows about 18,000 clones, with about 89% occurring only once. The chain couples TRBV5-6 to TRBJ2-7; perhaps TRBD1 as D (5 bases). The sample was CD8+ T cells from peripheral blood mononuclear cells, taken in the third trimester of pregnancy. This TCR was recovered from a female donor in good health, enrolled as a control in a pregnancy study. The CDR3 sequence is CASSLQDHYEQYF. CDR3 in DNA: TGTGCCAGCAGCTTACAGGACCACTACGAGCAGTACTTC.